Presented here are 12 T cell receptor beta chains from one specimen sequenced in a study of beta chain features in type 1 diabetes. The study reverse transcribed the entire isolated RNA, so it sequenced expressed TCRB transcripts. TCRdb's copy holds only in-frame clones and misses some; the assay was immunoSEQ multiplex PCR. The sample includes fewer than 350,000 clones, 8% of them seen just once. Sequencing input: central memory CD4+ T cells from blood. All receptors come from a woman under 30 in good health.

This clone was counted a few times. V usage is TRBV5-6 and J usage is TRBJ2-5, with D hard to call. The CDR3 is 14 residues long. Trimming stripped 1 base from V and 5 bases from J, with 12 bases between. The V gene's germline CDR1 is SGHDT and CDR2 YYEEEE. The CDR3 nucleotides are TGTGCCAGCAGCTTGTCTAGTTTCCGGGAGACCCAGTACTTC. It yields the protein CASSLSSFRETQYF.

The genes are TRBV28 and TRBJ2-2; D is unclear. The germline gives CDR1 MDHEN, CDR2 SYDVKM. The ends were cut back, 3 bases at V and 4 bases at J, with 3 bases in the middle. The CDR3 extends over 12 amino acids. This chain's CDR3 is CASSFITGELFF. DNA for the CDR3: TGTGCCAGCAGTTTCATCACCGGGGAGCTGTTTTTT.

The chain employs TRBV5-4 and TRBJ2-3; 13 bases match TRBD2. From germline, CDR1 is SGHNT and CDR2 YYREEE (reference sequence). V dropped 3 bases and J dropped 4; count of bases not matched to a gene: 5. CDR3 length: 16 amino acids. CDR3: CASSSGLAGVPDTQYF. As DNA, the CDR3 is TGTGCCAGCAGCTCCGGACTAGCGGGAGTCCCAGATACGCAGTATTTT.

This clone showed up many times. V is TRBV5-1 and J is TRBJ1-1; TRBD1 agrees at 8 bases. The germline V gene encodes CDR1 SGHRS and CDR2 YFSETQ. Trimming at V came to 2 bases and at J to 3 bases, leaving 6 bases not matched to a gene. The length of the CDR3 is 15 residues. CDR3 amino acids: CASSLQGGTDTEAFF. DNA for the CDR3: TGCGCCAGCAGCTTACAGGGGGGTACGGACACTGAAGCTTTCTTT.

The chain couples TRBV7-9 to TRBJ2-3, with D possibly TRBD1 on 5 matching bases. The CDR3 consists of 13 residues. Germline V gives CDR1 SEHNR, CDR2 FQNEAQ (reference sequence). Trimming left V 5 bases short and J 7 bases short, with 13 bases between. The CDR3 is CASSQDSIYTQYF. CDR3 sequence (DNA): TGTGCCAGCAGCCAAGACAGCATTTATACGCAGTATTTT. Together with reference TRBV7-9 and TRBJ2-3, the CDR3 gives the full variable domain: DTGVSQNPRHKITKRGQNVTFRCDPISEHNRLYWYRQTLGQGPEFLTYFQNEAQLEKSRLLSDRFSAERPKGSFSTLEIQRTEQGDSAMYLCASSQDSIYTQYFGPGTRLTVL.

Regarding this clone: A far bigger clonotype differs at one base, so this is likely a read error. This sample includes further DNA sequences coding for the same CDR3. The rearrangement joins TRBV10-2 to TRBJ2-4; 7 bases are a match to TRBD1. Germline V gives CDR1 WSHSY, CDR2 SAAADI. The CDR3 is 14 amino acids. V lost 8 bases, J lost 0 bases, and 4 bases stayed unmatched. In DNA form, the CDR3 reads TGCGCCAGCGGGACAGACAAAGCCAAAAACATTCAGTACTTC. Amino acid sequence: CASGTDKAKNIQYF.

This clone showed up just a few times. DNA for the CDR3: TGTGCCAGCAGCTTCATTAGCGGGGGGAGGAATGAGCAGTTCTTC. It yields the protein CASSFISGGRNEQFF. V is TRBV5-6 and J is TRBJ2-1, with 10 bases aligning to TRBD2. CDR3 size: 15 residues. Germline assignment: CDR1 SGHDT and CDR2 YYEEEE. J gave up 7 bases and V 2 bases, and 6 bases lay outside the gene matches.

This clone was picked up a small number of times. The CDR3 DNA reads TGTGCCTGGAGTGTATCGGTAGGGAACGTTGGGGGCTACACCTTC. Its translation is CAWSVSVGNVGGYTF. The gene calls are TRBV30 and TRBJ1-2, with D unclear. The germline V gene has CDR1 GTSNPN and CDR2 SVGIG (reference sequence). The CDR3 extends over 15 amino acids. Trimming left V 0 bases short and J 8 bases short, with 19 bases between. Complete variable domain (other parts from reference TRBV30 and TRBJ1-2): SQTIHQWPATLVQPVGSPLSLECTVEGTSNPNLYWYRQAAGRGLQLLFYSVGIGQISSEVPQNLSASRPQDRQFILSSKKLLLSDSGFYLCAWSVSVGNVGGYTFGSGTRLTVV.

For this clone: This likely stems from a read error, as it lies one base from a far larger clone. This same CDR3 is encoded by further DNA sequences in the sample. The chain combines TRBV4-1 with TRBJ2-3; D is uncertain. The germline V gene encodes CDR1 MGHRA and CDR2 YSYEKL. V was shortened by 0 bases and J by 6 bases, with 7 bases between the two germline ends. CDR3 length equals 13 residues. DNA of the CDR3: TGCGCCAGCAGCCAAGATCAGGAGGATACGCAGTATTTT. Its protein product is CASSQDQEDTQYF.

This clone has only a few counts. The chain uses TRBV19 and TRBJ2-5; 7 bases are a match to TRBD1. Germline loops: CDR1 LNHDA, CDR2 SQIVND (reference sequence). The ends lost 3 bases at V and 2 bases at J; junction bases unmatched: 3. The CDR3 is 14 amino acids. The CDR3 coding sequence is TGTGCCAGTAGTATTATGACAGGGCAAGAGACCCAGTACTTC. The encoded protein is CASSIMTGQETQYF.

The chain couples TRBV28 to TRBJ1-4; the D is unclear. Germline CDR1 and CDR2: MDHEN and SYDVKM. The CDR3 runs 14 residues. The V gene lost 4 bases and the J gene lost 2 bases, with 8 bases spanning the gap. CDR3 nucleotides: TGTGCCAGCAGTTCTCGCATGACTAATGAAAAACTGTTTTTT. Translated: CASSSRMTNEKLFF.

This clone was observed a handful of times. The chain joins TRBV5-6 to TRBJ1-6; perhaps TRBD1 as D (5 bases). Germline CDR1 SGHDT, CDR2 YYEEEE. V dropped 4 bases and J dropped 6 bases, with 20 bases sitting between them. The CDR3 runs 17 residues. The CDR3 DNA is TGTGCCAGCAGCGATCGCCTGCAGGGATTGAGTAATTCACCCCTCCACTTT. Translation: CASSDRLQGLSNSPLHF. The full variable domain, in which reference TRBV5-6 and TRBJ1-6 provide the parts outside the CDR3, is DAGVTQSPTHLIKTRGQQVTLRCSPKSGHDTVSWYQQALGQGPQFIFQYYEEEERQRGNFPDRFSGHQFPNYSSELNVNALLLGDSALYLCASSDRLQGLSNSPLHFGNGTRLTVT.